The T cell receptor beta chain described here comes from a study of vaccination and CD4 T cells after COVID-19. Oncomine TCR Beta short-read sequencing was applied to DNA from cultured CD4+ T cells. From the PCR reads, TCRdb called clonotypes with MiXCR, one entry per CDR3 protein. The data hold under 20,000 distinct CDR3 sequences, with around 42% observed a single time. Note on this clonotype: Antigen specificity is unknown.

Documented treatment: approximately 11-day PBMC culture with coronavirus spike peptide pools or control peptides (ViraFEST assay). Trimming shortened V by 3 bases and J by 8 bases, and 15 bases separated the two germline ends. CDR1 is ENHRY, CDR2 SYGVKD, per germline. CDR3 length: 14 amino acids. This material consisted of CD4+ T cells from blood, cultured in vitro, taken before SARS-CoV-2 vaccination. The chain combines TRBV10-3 with TRBJ2-3; D is possibly TRBD2 (5 bases). This sequence originates from a human donor who had recovered from COVID-19. The CDR3 protein is CAISDFRRAVTQYF. In DNA, the CDR3 is TGTGCCATCAGTGACTTCCGACGAGCGGTTACGCAGTATTTT.